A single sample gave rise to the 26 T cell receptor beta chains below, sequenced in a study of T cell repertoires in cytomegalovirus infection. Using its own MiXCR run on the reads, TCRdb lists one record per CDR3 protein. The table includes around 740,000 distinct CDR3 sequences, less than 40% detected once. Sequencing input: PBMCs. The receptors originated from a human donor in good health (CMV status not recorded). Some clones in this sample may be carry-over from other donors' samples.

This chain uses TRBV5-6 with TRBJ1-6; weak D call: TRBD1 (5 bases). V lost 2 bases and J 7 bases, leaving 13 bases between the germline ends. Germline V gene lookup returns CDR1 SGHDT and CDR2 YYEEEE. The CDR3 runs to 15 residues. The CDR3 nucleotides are TGTGCCAGCAGCTTTCCGGGACGGCTAAATTCACCCCTCCACTTT. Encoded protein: CASSFPGRLNSPLHF.

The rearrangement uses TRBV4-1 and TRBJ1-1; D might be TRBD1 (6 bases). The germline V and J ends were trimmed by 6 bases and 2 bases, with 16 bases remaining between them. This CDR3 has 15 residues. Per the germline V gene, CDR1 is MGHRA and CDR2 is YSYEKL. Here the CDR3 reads CASRSPTGSNTEAFF. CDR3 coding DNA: TGCGCCAGCAGATCACCGACAGGCTCAAACACTGAAGCTTTCTTT.

CDR3 loop: CASRVEGTGFYRHF. The CDR3 DNA sequence: TGTGCCAGCCGTGTAGAGGGAACAGGCTTTTATCGGCATTTT. V gene TRBV6-6 combines with J gene TRBJ1-5, with a weak D call TRBD1 (5 bases). This CDR3 is 14 amino acids long. Germline loops: CDR1 MNHNY, CDR2 SVGAGI (reference sequence). The germline V and J ends were trimmed by 8 bases and 15 bases, with 26 bases remaining between them.

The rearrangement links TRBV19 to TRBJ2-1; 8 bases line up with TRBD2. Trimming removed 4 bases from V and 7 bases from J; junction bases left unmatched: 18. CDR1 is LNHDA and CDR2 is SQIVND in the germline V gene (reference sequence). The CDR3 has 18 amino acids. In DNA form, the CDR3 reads TGTGCCAGTAGTAGCCCCCTGGGGGTACTAGCGGCGGTGAATGAGCAGTTCTTC. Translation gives CASSSPLGVLAAVNEQFF.

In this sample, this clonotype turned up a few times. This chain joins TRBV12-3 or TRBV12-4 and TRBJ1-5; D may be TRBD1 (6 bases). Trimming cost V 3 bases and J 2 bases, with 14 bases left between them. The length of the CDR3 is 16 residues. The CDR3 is CASSLVGGLGNQPQHF. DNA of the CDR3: TGTGCCAGCAGTTTGGTGGGGGGCTTGGGCAATCAGCCCCAGCATTTT.

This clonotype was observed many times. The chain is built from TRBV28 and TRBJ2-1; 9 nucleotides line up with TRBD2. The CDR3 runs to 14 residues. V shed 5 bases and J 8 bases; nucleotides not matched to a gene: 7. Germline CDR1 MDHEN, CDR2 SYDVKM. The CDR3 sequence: CASSAGTSFDEQFF. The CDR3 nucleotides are TGTGCCAGCAGTGCCGGGACTAGCTTCGATGAGCAGTTCTTC. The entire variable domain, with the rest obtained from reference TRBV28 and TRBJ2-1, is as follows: DVKVTQSSRYLVKRTGEKVFLECVQDMDHENMFWYRQDPGLGLRLIYFSYDVKMKEKGDIPEGYSVSREKKERFSLILESASTNQTSMYLCASSAGTSFDEQFFGPGTRLTVL.

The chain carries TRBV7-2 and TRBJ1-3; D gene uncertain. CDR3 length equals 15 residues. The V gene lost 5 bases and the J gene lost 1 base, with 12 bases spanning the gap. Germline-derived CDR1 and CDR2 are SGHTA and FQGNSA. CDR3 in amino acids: CASSLGHPSGNTIYF. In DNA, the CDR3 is TGTGCCAGCAGCCTGGGCCATCCTTCTGGAAACACCATATATTTT.

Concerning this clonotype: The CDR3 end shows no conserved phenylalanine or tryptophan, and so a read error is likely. DNA of the CDR3: TGTGCCAGCAGCTTAGGGCCAGCGGGGAACACCGGGGATCTGTTTTGT. This codes for CASSLGPAGNTGDLFC. The J gene is TRBJ2-2, the V gene TRBV7-2, with 7 nucleotides matching TRBD2. From germline, CDR1 is SGHTA and CDR2 FQGNSA. The CDR3 covers 16 residues.

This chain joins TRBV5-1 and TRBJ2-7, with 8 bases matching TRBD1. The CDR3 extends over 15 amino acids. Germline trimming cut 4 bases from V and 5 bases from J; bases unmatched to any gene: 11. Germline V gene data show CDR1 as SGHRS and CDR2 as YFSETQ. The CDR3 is CASSHINDRGNEQYF. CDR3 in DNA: TGCGCCAGCAGCCACATAAATGACAGGGGAAACGAGCAGTACTTC.

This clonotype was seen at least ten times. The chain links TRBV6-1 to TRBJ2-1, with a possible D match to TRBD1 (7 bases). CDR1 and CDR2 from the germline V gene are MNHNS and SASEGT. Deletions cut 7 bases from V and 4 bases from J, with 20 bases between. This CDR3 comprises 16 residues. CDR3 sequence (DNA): TGTGCCAGCATTAAATTTCAGGGGGGACAATACAATGAGCAGTTCTTC. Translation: CASIKFQGGQYNEQFF.

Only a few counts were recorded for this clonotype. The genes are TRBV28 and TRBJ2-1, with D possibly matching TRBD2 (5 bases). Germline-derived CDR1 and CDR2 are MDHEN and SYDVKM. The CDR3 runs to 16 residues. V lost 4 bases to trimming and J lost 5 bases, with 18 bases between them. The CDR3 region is CASSSPDFLRNNEQFF. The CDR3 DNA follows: TGTGCCAGCAGTTCCCCGGACTTCCTACGTAACAATGAGCAGTTCTTC.

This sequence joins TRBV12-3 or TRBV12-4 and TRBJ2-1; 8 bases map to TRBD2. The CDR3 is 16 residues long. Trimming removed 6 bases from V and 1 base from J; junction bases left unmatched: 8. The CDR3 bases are TGTGCCAGCAGCATCATCGGACTAGCTTCCTACAATGAGCAGTTCTTC. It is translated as CASSIIGLASYNEQFF.

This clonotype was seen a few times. This CDR3 reads CASSLVKGFSGANVLTF. The CDR3 DNA sequence: TGTGCCAGCAGCTTAGTAAAGGGGTTCTCTGGGGCCAACGTCCTGACTTTC. The V gene is TRBV7-9, the J gene TRBJ2-6; D is possibly TRBD1 (5 bases). CDR3 length: 17 residues. Germline CDR1 and CDR2: SEHNR and FQNEAQ (reference sequence). Trimming removed 1 base at V and 0 bases at J, with 10 bases between.

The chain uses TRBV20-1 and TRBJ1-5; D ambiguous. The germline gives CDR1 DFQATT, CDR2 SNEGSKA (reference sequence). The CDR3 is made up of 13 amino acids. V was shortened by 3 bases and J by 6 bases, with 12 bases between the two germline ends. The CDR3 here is CSASVGPGQPQHF. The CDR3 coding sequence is TGCAGTGCTAGTGTGGGTCCGGGTCAGCCCCAGCATTTT.

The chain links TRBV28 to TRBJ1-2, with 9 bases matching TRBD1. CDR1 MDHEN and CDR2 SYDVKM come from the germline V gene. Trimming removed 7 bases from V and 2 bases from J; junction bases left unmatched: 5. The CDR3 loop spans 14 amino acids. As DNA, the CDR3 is TGTGCCAGCACCGGGACAGGGACCAACTATGGCTACACCTTC. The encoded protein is CASTGTGTNYGYTF.

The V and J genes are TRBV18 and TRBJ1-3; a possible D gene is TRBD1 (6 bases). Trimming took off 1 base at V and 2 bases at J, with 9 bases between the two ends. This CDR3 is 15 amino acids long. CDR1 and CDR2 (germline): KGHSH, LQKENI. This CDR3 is CASSPLDSAGNTIYF. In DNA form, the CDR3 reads TGTGCCAGCTCACCACTGGACAGTGCTGGAAACACCATATATTTT.

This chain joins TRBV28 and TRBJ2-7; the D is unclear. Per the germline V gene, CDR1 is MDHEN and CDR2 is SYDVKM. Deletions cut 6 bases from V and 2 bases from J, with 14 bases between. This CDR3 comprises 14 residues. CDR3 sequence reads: CASSPLGATYEQYF. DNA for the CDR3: TGTGCCAGCAGCCCCCTAGGAGCTACCTACGAGCAGTACTTC.

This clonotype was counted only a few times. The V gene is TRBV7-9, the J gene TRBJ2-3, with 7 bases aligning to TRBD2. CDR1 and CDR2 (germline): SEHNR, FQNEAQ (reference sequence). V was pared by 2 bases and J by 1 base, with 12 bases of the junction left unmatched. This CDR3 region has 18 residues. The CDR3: CASSLTTLAASGTDTQYF. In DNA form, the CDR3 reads TGTGCCAGCAGCTTAACAACCCTAGCGGCGTCGGGCACAGATACGCAGTATTTT.

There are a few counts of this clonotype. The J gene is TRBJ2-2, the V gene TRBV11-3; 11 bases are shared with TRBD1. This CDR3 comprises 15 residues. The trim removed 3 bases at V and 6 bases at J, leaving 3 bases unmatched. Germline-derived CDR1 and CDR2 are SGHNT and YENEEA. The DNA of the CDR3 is TGTGCCAGCAGCTTCGGGACAGGGGGTGCCGGGGAGCTGTTTTTT. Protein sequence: CASSFGTGGAGELFF. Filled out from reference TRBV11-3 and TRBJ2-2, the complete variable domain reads EAGVVQSPRYKIIEKKQPVAFWCNPISGHNTLYWYLQNLGQGPELLIRYENEEAVDDSQLPKDRFSAERLKGVDSTLKIQPAELGDSAVYLCASSFGTGGAGELFFGEGSRLTVL.

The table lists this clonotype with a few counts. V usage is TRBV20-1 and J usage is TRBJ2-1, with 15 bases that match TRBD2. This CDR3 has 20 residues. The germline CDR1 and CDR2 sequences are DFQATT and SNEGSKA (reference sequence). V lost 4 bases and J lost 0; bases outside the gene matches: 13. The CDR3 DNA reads TGCAGTGCTACTGGACCCCGGGGACTAGCGGGAGGTCGCTCCTACAATGAGCAGTTCTTC. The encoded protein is CSATGPRGLAGGRSYNEQFF.

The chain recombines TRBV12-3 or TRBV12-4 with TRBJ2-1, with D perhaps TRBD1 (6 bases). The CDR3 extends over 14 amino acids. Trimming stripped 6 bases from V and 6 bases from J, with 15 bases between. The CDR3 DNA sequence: TGTGCCAGCAGGAGTAACAGGGTACGCAATGAGCAGTTCTTC. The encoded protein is CASRSNRVRNEQFF.

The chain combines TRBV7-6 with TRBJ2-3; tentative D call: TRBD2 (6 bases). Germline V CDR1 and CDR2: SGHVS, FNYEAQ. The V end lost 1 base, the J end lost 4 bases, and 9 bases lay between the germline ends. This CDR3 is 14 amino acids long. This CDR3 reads CASSLDVAADTQYF. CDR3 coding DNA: TGTGCCAGCAGCTTAGACGTAGCGGCAGATACGCAGTATTTT.

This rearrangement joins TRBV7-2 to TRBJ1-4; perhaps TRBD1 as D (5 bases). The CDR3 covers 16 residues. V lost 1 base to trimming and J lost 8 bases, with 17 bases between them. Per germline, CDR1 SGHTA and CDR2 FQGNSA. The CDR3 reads CASSLGPVGGREKLFF. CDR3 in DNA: TGTGCCAGCAGCTTAGGTCCAGTCGGGGGTAGGGAAAAACTGTTTTTT.

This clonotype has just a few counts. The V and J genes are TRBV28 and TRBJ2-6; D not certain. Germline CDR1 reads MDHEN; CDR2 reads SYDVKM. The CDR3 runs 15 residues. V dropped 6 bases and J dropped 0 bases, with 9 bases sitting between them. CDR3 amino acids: CASRPMASGANVLTF. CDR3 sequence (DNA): TGTGCCAGCAGGCCGATGGCCTCTGGGGCCAACGTCCTGACTTTC. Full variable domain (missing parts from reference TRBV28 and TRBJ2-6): DVKVTQSSRYLVKRTGEKVFLECVQDMDHENMFWYRQDPGLGLRLIYFSYDVKMKEKGDIPEGYSVSREKKERFSLILESASTNQTSMYLCASRPMASGANVLTFGAGSRLTVL.

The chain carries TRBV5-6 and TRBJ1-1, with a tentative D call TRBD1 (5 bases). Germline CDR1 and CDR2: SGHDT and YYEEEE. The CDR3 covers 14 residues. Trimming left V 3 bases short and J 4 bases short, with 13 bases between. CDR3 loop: CASSWGRVPTEAFF. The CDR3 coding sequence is TGTGCCAGCAGCTGGGGGAGGGTTCCCACTGAAGCTTTCTTT.

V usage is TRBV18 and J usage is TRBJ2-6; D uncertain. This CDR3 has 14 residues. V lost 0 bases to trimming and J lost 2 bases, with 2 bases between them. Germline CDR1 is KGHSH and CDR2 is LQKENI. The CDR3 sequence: CASSPPTGANVLTF. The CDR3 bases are TGTGCCAGCTCACCACCTACTGGGGCCAACGTCCTGACTTTC.